A single sample is the source of the 25 T cell receptor beta chains below, sequenced in a study of regulatory T cells in long-lasting Graves disease. With iRepertoire HTBI primers and Arm-PCR of CDR3 regions, TCR beta libraries were built. One entry per CDR3 protein, called by TCRdb with MiXCR from the multiplex PCR reads. The repertoire holds roughly 450,000 distinct CDR3 sequences, with 23% as singletons. Indicated time point: persistent/refractory GD, antithyroid drugs over 5 years with positive TRAb. After RNA was extracted from PBMCs, the TCR library was made from it. Here the sequenced sample was peripheral blood mononuclear cells (PBMCs), taken when the disease was refractory, from a patient treated with antithyroid drugs. These receptor sequences come from a female donor with Graves disease.

In this sample, this clonotype turned up many times. The chain couples TRBV11-2 to TRBJ1-4; no reliable D call. CDR3 length: 13 residues. The germline V and J ends were trimmed by 0 bases and 9 bases, with 8 bases remaining between them. The germline V gene encodes CDR1 SGHAT and CDR2 FQNNGV. CDR3 amino acids: CASSLDGRKKLFF. CDR3 DNA sequence: TGTGCCAGCAGCTTAGATGGGAGGAAAAAACTGTTTTTT.

The V and J genes are TRBV5-4 and TRBJ1-2; a possible D gene is TRBD1 (6 bases). Deletions cut 0 bases from V and 13 bases from J, with 10 bases between. CDR3 size: 11 residues. Per germline, CDR1 SGHNT and CDR2 YYREEE (reference sequence). CDR3 bases: TGTGCCAGCAGCTTGGACAGGGCGCTCACCTTC. Amino acids: CASSLDRALTF. Filled out from reference TRBV5-4 and TRBJ1-2, the complete variable domain reads ETGVTQSPTHLIKTRGQQVTLRCSSQSGHNTVSWYQQALGQGPQFIFQYYREEENGRGNFPPRFSGLQFPNYSSELNVNALELDDSALYLCASSLDRALTFGSGTRLTVV.

This chain joins TRBV3-1 and TRBJ2-5; TRBD2 matches at 11 bases. This CDR3 contains 16 residues. In germline, CDR1 is LGHDT, CDR2 YNNKEL (reference sequence). V lost 4 bases and J lost 3; bases outside the gene matches: 7. The CDR3 DNA reads TGTGCCAGCAGCCCCCCTAGCGGGAGGCTGGAAGAGACCCAGTACTTC. Translated: CASSPPSGRLEETQYF.

The chain couples TRBV12-3 or TRBV12-4 to TRBJ1-3; no reliable D call. The CDR3 spans 15 residues. V gave up 5 bases and J gave up 0 bases, with 11 bases separating them. For the CDR3, the DNA is TGTGCCAGCAGTATGAGACGCAACTCTGGAAACACCATATATTTT. It encodes CASSMRRNSGNTIYF.

This chain connects TRBV7-9 to TRBJ2-7; D perhaps matches TRBD2 (5 bases). Germline-derived CDR1 and CDR2 are SEHNR and FQNEAQ (reference sequence). V dropped 5 bases and J dropped 1 base, with 12 bases sitting between them. This CDR3 contains 14 residues. The CDR3 is CASSQLGGSYEQYF. The CDR3, as DNA: TGTGCCAGCAGCCAATTGGGCGGGTCCTACGAGCAGTACTTC.

For this clonotype: A far more abundant clone sits one base away, making this likely a read error. The chain links TRBV7-3 to TRBJ1-2, with D tentatively TRBD1 (5 bases). V dropped 6 bases and J dropped 8 bases, with 19 bases sitting between them. The CDR3 consists of 14 residues. Per germline, CDR1 SGHTA and CDR2 FQGTGA. Here the CDR3 reads CASSEARGGLGYTF. CDR3 bases: TGTGCCAGCAGTGAAGCGCGGGGGGGATTAGGCTACACCTTC.

The rearrangement links TRBV18 to TRBJ1-4; D call uncertain. Germline CDR1 reads KGHSH; CDR2 reads LQKENI. CDR3 length equals 16 residues. Trimming shortened V by 3 bases and J by 3 bases, and 14 bases separated the two germline ends. The CDR3 reads CASSPQLAVSNEKLFF. Here the CDR3 DNA reads TGTGCCAGCTCACCTCAGTTGGCAGTGTCTAATGAAAAACTGTTTTTT.

The rearrangement joins TRBV30 to TRBJ2-7; the match to TRBD2 covers 10 bases. V trimming: 0 bases; J trimming: 4 bases; junction bases outside the gene matches: 6. This CDR3 region has 15 residues. Germline lookup yields CDR1 GTSNPN and CDR2 SVGIG (reference sequence). CDR3 loop: CAWSVQAGGGYEQYF. DNA of the CDR3: TGTGCCTGGAGTGTACAAGCGGGAGGGGGGTACGAGCAGTACTTC.

This clonotype was counted ten times or more. This chain uses TRBV19 with TRBJ2-5, with D tentatively TRBD1 (6 bases). The germline V gene has CDR1 LNHDA and CDR2 SQIVND (reference sequence). Trimming removed 6 bases from V and 4 bases from J, with 15 bases in between. This CDR3 has 14 residues. CDR3 in amino acids: CASSPGQPRETQYF. The CDR3, as DNA: TGTGCCAGTAGCCCGGGACAACCTCGAGAGACCCAGTACTTC.

This clonotype was seen only once. The chain is built from TRBV29-1 and TRBJ2-3; tentative D call: TRBD1 (5 bases). V was trimmed by 3 bases and J by 0 bases, leaving 10 bases between them. Germline V lookup: CDR1 SQVTM, CDR2 ANQGSEA. The CDR3 has 14 residues. The CDR3 region has the DNA TGCAGCGTTGAGCAGACAGCCAGCACAGATACGCAGTATTTT. Translation gives CSVEQTASTDTQYF.

The sample holds many counts of this clonotype. J is TRBJ1-2 and V is TRBV14; D remains unclear. The CDR3 length is 15 residues. From germline, CDR1 is SGHDN and CDR2 FVKESK. The germline V and J ends were trimmed by 3 bases and 0 bases, with 11 bases remaining between them. CDR3 region: CASSQSKGSNYGYTF. In DNA, the CDR3 is TGTGCCAGCAGCCAGTCGAAAGGGTCTAACTATGGCTACACCTTC. Using reference TRBV14 and TRBJ1-2 for the parts outside the CDR3, the full variable domain is EAGVTQFPSHSVIEKGQTVTLRCDPISGHDNLYWYRRVMGKEIKFLLHFVKESKQDESGMPNNRFLAERTGGTYSTLKVQPAELEDSGVYFCASSQSKGSNYGYTFGSGTRLTVV.

The genes are TRBV2 and TRBJ1-2; D gene uncertain. CDR1 and CDR2 (germline): SNHLY, FYNNEI. The CDR3 totals 16 residues. Trimming took 1 base from V and 4 from J, leaving 16 bases between them. The CDR3 sequence is CASSEDLKWVFYGYTF. The CDR3, as DNA: TGTGCCAGCAGTGAAGATCTAAAGTGGGTTTTCTATGGCTACACCTTC.

Many counts were recorded for this clonotype. The rearrangement uses TRBV11-2 and TRBJ2-4; TRBD1 or TRBD2 may be the D gene (6 bases each). V lost 3 bases, J lost 0 bases, and 9 bases lay in between. The CDR3 is 15 residues long. Germline V CDR1 and CDR2: SGHAT, FQNNGV. The chain's CDR3 is CASSLGGLAKNIQYF. CDR3 in DNA: TGTGCCAGCAGCTTGGGGGGCCTAGCCAAAAACATTCAGTACTTC.

The chain has TRBV27 and TRBJ1-1; D possibly corresponds to TRBD1 (5 bases). V dropped 7 bases and J dropped 1 base, with 16 bases sitting between them. This CDR3 is 15 amino acids long. CDR1 and CDR2 (germline): MNHEY, SMNVEV (reference sequence). CDR3 amino acids: CASIPLLGGNTEAFF. CDR3 nucleotide sequence: TGTGCCAGCATCCCACTCCTGGGGGGGAACACTGAAGCTTTCTTT.

The chain uses TRBV30 and TRBJ1-3; tentatively, D is TRBD1 (5 bases). This CDR3 is built from 13 residues. Trimming took 8 bases from V and 0 from J, leaving 11 bases between them. In germline, CDR1 is GTSNPN, CDR2 SVGIG (reference sequence). The DNA of the CDR3 is TGTGCCGGCTCCGGGGCCTCTGGAAACACCATATATTTT. Its protein product is CAGSGASGNTIYF.

The chain is built from TRBV30 and TRBJ2-7; unclear D gene. V gave up 4 bases and J gave up 2 bases, with 18 bases separating them. Germline V CDR1 and CDR2: GTSNPN, SVGIG (reference sequence). The CDR3 is 15 amino acids. In DNA form, the CDR3 reads TGTGCCTGGACTCGGTATGGGCCAGGAACCTACGAGCAGTACTTC. Its protein is CAWTRYGPGTYEQYF.

This clonotype appeared many times. The chain is built from TRBV4-3 and TRBJ1-5; D is undetermined. V lost 0 bases, J lost 6 bases, and 6 bases lay in between. The CDR3 extends over 13 amino acids. The germline V gene encodes CDR1 LGHNA and CDR2 YSLEER. CDR3 residues: CASSQDVGQPQHF. Written as DNA, the CDR3 is TGCGCCAGCAGCCAAGATGTGGGTCAGCCCCAGCATTTT.

CDR3 nucleotides: TGCGCCACCAGGACAGACATGAACACTGAAGCTTTCTTT. Translated: CATRTDMNTEAFF. The chain has TRBV5-1 and TRBJ1-1, with D perhaps TRBD1 (6 bases). CDR1 and CDR2 from the germline V gene are SGHRS and YFSETQ. The CDR3 extends over 13 amino acids. Between the trimmed V and J ends, which lost 9 bases and 0 bases, there was a span of 12 bases.

The V call is TRBV10-3, the J call TRBJ1-1, with D possibly being TRBD1 (5 bases). V gave up 7 bases and J gave up 6 bases, with 15 bases separating them. The length of the CDR3 is 13 residues. Germline V lookup: CDR1 ENHRY, CDR2 SYGVKD. The CDR3 bases are TGTGCCATCATGGAGGGGAGTAATGCTGAAGCTTTCTTT. Protein: CAIMEGSNAEAFF.

This clonotype showed up many times. The V and J genes are TRBV9 and TRBJ2-7, with 9 bases aligning to TRBD1. This CDR3 contains 14 residues. Germline lookup yields CDR1 SGDLS and CDR2 YYNGEE. Unmatched junction bases numbered 2, after V lost 2 bases and J lost 2 bases. The CDR3 spells CASSVGQGTYEQYF. The CDR3 nucleotides read TGTGCCAGCAGCGTGGGACAGGGAACCTACGAGCAGTACTTC.

V and J are TRBV19 and TRBJ2-7; the match to TRBD1 covers 11 bases. The ends lost 8 bases at V and 3 bases at J; junction bases unmatched: 12. CDR1 is LNHDA, CDR2 SQIVND, per germline (reference sequence). The CDR3 has 16 residues. CDR3 in amino acids: CASSWSSGQGDYEQYF. For the CDR3, the DNA is TGTGCCAGTTCTTGGTCATCGGGACAGGGGGACTACGAGCAGTACTTC.

The chain links TRBV7-6 to TRBJ2-2; D perhaps matches TRBD2 (6 bases). V was clipped by 0 bases and J by 0 bases, with 8 bases between them. The CDR3 length is 16 residues. From germline, CDR1 is SGHVS and CDR2 FNYEAQ. CDR3 bases: TGTGCCAGCAGCTTAGCGGGGACTTCGAACACCGGGGAGCTGTTTTTT. It is translated as CASSLAGTSNTGELFF.

This clonotype showed up just a few times. The chain has TRBV5-1 and TRBJ1-1; D may be TRBD1 (5 bases). The germline V and J ends were trimmed by 4 bases and 2 bases, with 15 bases remaining between them. The V gene's germline CDR1 is SGHRS and CDR2 YFSETQ. The CDR3 is 15 amino acids. The CDR3 DNA reads as TGCGCCAGCAGCCCAGCGTTAGGGGCCAACACTGAAGCTTTCTTT. It translates to CASSPALGANTEAFF. Looking up the rest from reference TRBV5-1 and TRBJ1-1 gives the full variable domain: KAGVTQTPRYLIKTRGQQVTLSCSPISGHRSVSWYQQTPGQGLQFLFEYFSETQRNKGNFPGRFSGRQFSNSRSEMNVSTLELGDSALYLCASSPALGANTEAFFGQGTRLTVV.

The J gene is TRBJ1-4, the V gene TRBV6-2 or TRBV6-3, with a tentative D call TRBD1 (5 bases). V was cut by 2 bases and J by 0 bases, with 10 bases left in between. The germline gives CDR1 MNHEY, CDR2 SVGEGT. The CDR3 contains 16 residues. The CDR3 DNA sequence: TGTGCCAGCAGTTACCGACCGACAGCAACTAATGAAAAACTGTTTTTT. This gives the protein CASSYRPTATNEKLFF.

The genes are TRBV5-1 and TRBJ2-7; D gene uncertain. V was shortened by 4 bases and J by 6 bases, with 14 bases between the two germline ends. The V gene's germline CDR1 is SGHRS and CDR2 YFSETQ. This CDR3 has 13 residues. The CDR3 DNA reads TGCGCCAGCAGCCCTCCGTCGATAGGCGAGCAGTACTTC. Protein product: CASSPPSIGEQYF.